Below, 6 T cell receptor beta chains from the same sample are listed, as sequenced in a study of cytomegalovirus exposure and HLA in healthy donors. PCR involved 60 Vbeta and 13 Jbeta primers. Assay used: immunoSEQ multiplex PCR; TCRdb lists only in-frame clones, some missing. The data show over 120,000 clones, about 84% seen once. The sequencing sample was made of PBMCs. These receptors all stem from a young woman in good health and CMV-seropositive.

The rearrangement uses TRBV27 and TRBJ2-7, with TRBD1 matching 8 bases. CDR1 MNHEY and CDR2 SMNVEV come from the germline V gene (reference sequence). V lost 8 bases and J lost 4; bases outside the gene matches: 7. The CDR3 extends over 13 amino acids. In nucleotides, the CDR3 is TGTGCCAGCGGGACAGGCGGCTCGTACGAGCAGTACTTC. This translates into CASGTGGSYEQYF.

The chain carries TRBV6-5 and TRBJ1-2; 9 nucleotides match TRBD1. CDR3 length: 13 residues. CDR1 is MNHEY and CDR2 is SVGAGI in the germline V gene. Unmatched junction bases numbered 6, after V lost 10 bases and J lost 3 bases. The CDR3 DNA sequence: TGTGCCACCCGGGACAGGGATTACTATGGCTACACCTTC. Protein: CATRDRDYYGYTF.

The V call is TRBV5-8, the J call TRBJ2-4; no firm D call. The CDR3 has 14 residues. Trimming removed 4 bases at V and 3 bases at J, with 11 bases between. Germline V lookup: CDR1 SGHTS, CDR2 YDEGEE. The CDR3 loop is CASSPGRIKNIQYF. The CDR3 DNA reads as TGTGCCAGCAGCCCTGGCAGGATCAAAAACATTCAGTACTTC.

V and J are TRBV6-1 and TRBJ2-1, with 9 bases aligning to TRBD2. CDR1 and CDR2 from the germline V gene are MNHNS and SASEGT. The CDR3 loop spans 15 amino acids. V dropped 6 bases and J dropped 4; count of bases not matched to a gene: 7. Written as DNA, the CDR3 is TGTGCCAGCAGGAACTCGCGGGGGGGATACAATGAGCAGTTCTTC. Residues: CASRNSRGGYNEQFF.

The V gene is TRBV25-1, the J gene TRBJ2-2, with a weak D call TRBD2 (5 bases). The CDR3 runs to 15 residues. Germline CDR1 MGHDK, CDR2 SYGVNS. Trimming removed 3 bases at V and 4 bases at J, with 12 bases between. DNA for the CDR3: TGTGCCAGCAGTGATCCGAGGGAGCCCACCGGGGAGCTGTTTTTT. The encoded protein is CASSDPREPTGELFF. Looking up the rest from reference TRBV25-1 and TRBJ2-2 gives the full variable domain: EADIYQTPRYLVIGTGKKITLECSQTMGHDKMYWYQQDPGMELHLIHYSYGVNSTEKGDLSSESTVSRIRTEHFPLTLESARPSHTSQYLCASSDPREPTGELFFGEGSRLTVL.

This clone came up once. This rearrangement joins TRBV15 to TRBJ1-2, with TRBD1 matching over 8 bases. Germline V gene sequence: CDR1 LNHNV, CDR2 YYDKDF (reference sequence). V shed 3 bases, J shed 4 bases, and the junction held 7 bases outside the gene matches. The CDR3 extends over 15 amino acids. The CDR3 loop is CATSSGTGLGYGYTF. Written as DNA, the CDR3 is TGTGCCACCAGCAGTGGGACAGGATTGGGCTATGGCTACACCTTC.